The 27 T cell receptor beta chains in this list originate from one sample, sequenced in a study of blood T cell repertoires in COVID-19. Produced via immunoSEQ multiplex PCR; TCRdb's table is partial and in-frame only. The data show roughly 500,000 clones, roughly 87% seen once. The sample consisted of peripheral blood. Receptor source: a man in his late teens or twenties with COVID-19, enrolled during active disease.

V and J are TRBV3-1 (or the pseudogene TRBV3-2) and TRBJ1-3, with D maybe TRBD1 (5 bases). The germline gives CDR1 LGHDT, CDR2 YNNKEL (reference sequence). CDR3 size: 15 residues. Trimming took off 3 bases at V and 0 bases at J, with 9 bases between the two ends. CDR3 DNA: TGTGCCAGCAGCCATGACAGAGGCTCTGGAAACACCATATATTTT. It is translated as CASSHDRGSGNTIYF.

The V and J genes are TRBV19 and TRBJ1-1; the D gene is possibly TRBD1 (5 bases). The ends were cut back, 5 bases at V and 1 base at J, with 17 bases in the middle. The CDR3 spans 16 residues. The germline CDR1 and CDR2 sequences are LNHDA and SQIVND (reference sequence). DNA for the CDR3: TGTGCCAGTAGTTGGGGGGGTTGGATTTCGAACACTGAAGCTTTCTTT. Encoded protein: CASSWGGWISNTEAFF.

This clone was counted only a few times. The CDR3 region has the DNA TGCGCCAGCAGCCCCTGGGTTAGCAGCACCGGGGAGCTGTTTTTT. It codes for CASSPWVSSTGELFF. V usage is TRBV5-1 and J usage is TRBJ2-2; D remains unclear. Germline CDR1 and CDR2: SGHRS and YFSETQ. The CDR3 extends over 15 amino acids. The V end was cut by 4 bases, the J end by 4 bases, with 14 bases between.

The V gene is TRBV20-1, the J gene TRBJ2-7, with 10 positions matching TRBD1. The J segment lost 3 bases and the V segment lost 3 bases, leaving 2 bases of the junction unmatched. CDR3 length equals 13 residues. In germline, CDR1 is DFQATT, CDR2 SNEGSKA (reference sequence). Here the CDR3 reads CSASGQGGYEQYF. In DNA form, the CDR3 reads TGCAGTGCTAGTGGACAGGGGGGCTACGAGCAGTACTTC.

Points on this clone: Other DNA sequences in this specimen translate into the identical CDR3. The chain joins TRBV7-6 to TRBJ2-1, with 9 positions matching TRBD2. Germline-derived CDR1 and CDR2 are SGHVS and FNYEAQ. With V trimmed by 3 bases and J by 4 bases, 4 bases remained unmatched. The length of the CDR3 is 15 residues. CDR3 DNA sequence: TGTGCCAGCAGCTTGCTAGCGGGAACGTACAATGAGCAGTTCTTC. Translating it yields CASSLLAGTYNEQFF.

This clone has only one observation. The DNA for the CDR3 is TGTGCCAGCAAACTCCGGGGGGCAGGGGAGACCCAGTACTTC. Encoded protein: CASKLRGAGETQYF. V usage is TRBV5-6 and J usage is TRBJ2-5; tentatively, D is TRBD2 (7 bases). From germline, CDR1 is SGHDT and CDR2 YYEEEE. The CDR3 totals 14 residues. Trimming shortened V by 6 bases and J by 5 bases, and 17 bases separated the two germline ends.

V and J are TRBV5-1 and TRBJ2-3, with 7 bases identical to TRBD1. Losses at the gene ends were 0 bases for V and 1 base for J; bases not matched to a gene: 5. The CDR3 length is 16 residues. The V gene's germline CDR1 is SGHRS and CDR2 YFSETQ. The CDR3 here is CASSLGGGAGTDTQYF. CDR3 sequence (DNA): TGCGCCAGCAGCTTGGGAGGGGGCGCCGGCACAGATACGCAGTATTTT.

This sequence joins TRBV2 and TRBJ1-2; 7 bases map to TRBD1. After removal of 6 bases from V and 5 bases from J, the junction contained 9 bases not matched to a gene. Germline-derived CDR1 and CDR2 are SNHLY and FYNNEI. The CDR3 is 14 residues long. The CDR3 loop reads CASSPTGTAYGYTF. The CDR3 bases are TGTGCCAGCAGCCCAACCGGGACAGCATATGGCTACACCTTC.

The V and J genes are TRBV24-1 and TRBJ1-5; 12 nucleotides line up with TRBD1. The J segment lost 6 bases and the V segment lost 8 bases, leaving 10 bases of the junction unmatched. Germline-derived CDR1 and CDR2 are KGHDR and SFDVKD. The CDR3 covers 16 residues. The CDR3 DNA reads as TGTGCCACCACCTCCGGGACAGGGGGCGCAGGTCAGCCCCAGCATTTT. It specifies CATTSGTGGAGQPQHF.

The rearrangement links TRBV3-1 (or the pseudogene TRBV3-2) to TRBJ2-2, with a weak D call TRBD1 (6 bases). V lost 4 bases and J lost 2, with 8 bases in between. Germline V gene lookup returns CDR1 LGHDT and CDR2 YNNKEL (reference sequence). The CDR3 loop spans 14 amino acids. CDR3 in amino acids: CASSLGGNTGELFF. In nucleotides, the CDR3 is TGTGCCAGCAGCCTAGGGGGAAACACCGGGGAGCTGTTTTTT.

The rearrangement links TRBV3-1 (or the pseudogene TRBV3-2) to TRBJ1-1; D is unresolved. This CDR3 is 15 amino acids long. Germline V lookup: CDR1 LGHDT, CDR2 YNNKEL (reference sequence). Trimming took off 4 bases at V and 4 bases at J, with 16 bases between the two ends. CDR3 loop: CASSPPVLLGTEAFF. The CDR3 DNA sequence: TGTGCCAGCAGCCCTCCGGTCCTTCTAGGCACTGAAGCTTTCTTT.

This chain links TRBV11-2 with TRBJ1-1; maybe TRBD1 (6 bases). The CDR3 consists of 14 residues. The V gene lost 6 bases and the J gene lost 4 bases, with 15 bases spanning the gap. Germline CDR1 SGHAT, CDR2 FQNNGV. CDR3 bases: TGTGCCAGCAGGCGCAACAGGGACGGCACTGAAGCTTTCTTT. It codes for CASRRNRDGTEAFF.

This chain uses TRBV5-4 with TRBJ2-3; 11 bases are shared with TRBD2. The junction had 5 bases not matched to a gene; V was cut back by 4 bases and J by 1 base. CDR1 is SGHNT and CDR2 is YYREEE in the germline V gene (reference sequence). This CDR3 is 16 amino acids long. This chain's CDR3 is CASSATSGAGTDTQYF. The CDR3 DNA follows: TGTGCCAGCAGCGCGACTAGCGGGGCAGGCACAGATACGCAGTATTTT.

V gene TRBV5-1 combines with J gene TRBJ2-2; 11 bases line up with TRBD2. The junction had 6 bases not matched to a gene; V was cut back by 4 bases and J by 4 bases. Germline loops: CDR1 SGHRS, CDR2 YFSETQ. The CDR3 totals 16 residues. CDR3 nucleotides: TGCGCCAGCAGCCCCGGGACTAGCGGTCCCACCGGGGAGCTGTTTTTT. This gives the protein CASSPGTSGPTGELFF.

The chain uses TRBV9 and TRBJ2-7; 11 positions match TRBD2. The CDR3 is 14 residues long. CDR1 is SGDLS, CDR2 YYNGEE, per germline. The V gene end was trimmed by 4 bases and the J gene end by 6 bases; junction bases not matched to a gene: 6. The CDR3 sequence: CASSPMLAGGEQYF. The CDR3 nucleotides are TGTGCCAGCAGCCCGATGCTAGCGGGAGGCGAGCAGTACTTC.

This chain uses TRBV28 with TRBJ1-5; D possibly corresponds to TRBD1 (5 bases). The germline V and J ends were trimmed by 6 bases and 0 bases, with 9 bases remaining between them. This CDR3 region has 14 residues. CDR1 is MDHEN and CDR2 is SYDVKM in the germline V gene. The CDR3 nucleotides are TGTGCCAGCAGCCAGGGCAATAGCAATCAGCCCCAGCATTTT. It codes for CASSQGNSNQPQHF. The whole variable domain, remainder taken from reference TRBV28 and TRBJ1-5, is DVKVTQSSRYLVKRTGEKVFLECVQDMDHENMFWYRQDPGLGLRLIYFSYDVKMKEKGDIPEGYSVSREKKERFSLILESASTNQTSMYLCASSQGNSNQPQHFGDGTRLSIL.

This sequence joins TRBV6-1 and TRBJ2-3, with D possibly matching TRBD2 (6 bases). Germline CDR1 is MNHNS and CDR2 is SASEGT. The V end lost 4 bases, the J end lost 6 bases, and 17 bases lay between the germline ends. CDR3 size: 15 residues. In DNA form, the CDR3 reads TGTGCCAGCAGTGGACCCGGGGGACTCCGCGATACGCAGTATTTT. This sequence encodes CASSGPGGLRDTQYF.

The chain combines TRBV7-2 with TRBJ2-5, with a possible D match to TRBD1 (7 bases). The V end lost 5 bases, the J end lost 5 bases, and 15 bases lay between the germline ends. The CDR3 extends over 14 amino acids. Germline assignment: CDR1 SGHTA and CDR2 FQGNSA. DNA of the CDR3: TGTGCCAGCAGCGCCCAGACAGGGAGGGAGACCCAGTACTTC. Encoded protein: CASSAQTGRETQYF.

This rearrangement joins TRBV5-1 to TRBJ2-1, with 9 bases matching TRBD1. The germline gives CDR1 SGHRS, CDR2 YFSETQ. The CDR3 contains 15 residues. The trim removed 2 bases at V and 7 bases at J, leaving 7 bases unmatched. The CDR3 loop is CASSLTSGTGNEQFF. For the CDR3, the DNA is TGCGCCAGCAGCTTAACCTCCGGGACAGGGAATGAGCAGTTCTTC.

J is TRBJ2-1 and V is TRBV2, with a possible D match to TRBD1 (5 bases). The ends were cut back, 7 bases at V and 2 bases at J, with 12 bases in the middle. The CDR3 length is 14 residues. Per the germline V gene, CDR1 is SNHLY and CDR2 is FYNNEI. The CDR3 here is CASMGQGPYNEQFF. The CDR3 DNA is TGTGCCAGCATGGGTCAGGGCCCCTACAATGAGCAGTTCTTC.

The V and J genes are TRBV5-1 and TRBJ2-3, with 8 nucleotides matching TRBD2. J was trimmed by 1 base and V by 4 bases; bases with no gene match: 8. This CDR3 spans 16 amino acids. Per the germline V gene, CDR1 is SGHRS and CDR2 is YFSETQ. CDR3 coding DNA: TGCGCCAGCAGCAAAAGCGGGAGAGACGGCACAGATACGCAGTATTTT. As protein: CASSKSGRDGTDTQYF.

In this sample, this clone turned up once. V and J are TRBV18 and TRBJ1-4; D not certain. The germline V gene encodes CDR1 KGHSH and CDR2 LQKENI. CDR3 length: 13 residues. Trimming removed 5 bases at V and 5 bases at J, with 9 bases between. CDR3 in amino acids: CASSARLNEKLFF. DNA of the CDR3: TGTGCCAGCTCAGCCCGACTGAATGAAAAACTGTTTTTT.

The chain has TRBV24-1 and TRBJ2-3, with 11 bases identical to TRBD1. The CDR3 length is 20 residues. CDR1 and CDR2 from the germline V gene are KGHDR and SFDVKD. Trimming took 1 base from V and 4 from J; bases not matched to a gene: 15. CDR3 bases: TGTGCCACCAGTGATTTAAGGACAGGGGGCATCGCGGGACGGGCAGATACGCAGTATTTT. Translation gives CATSDLRTGGIAGRADTQYF.

The chain joins TRBV5-1 to TRBJ2-5, with D perhaps matching TRBD1 (5 bases). This CDR3 comprises 15 residues. V was pared by 3 bases and J by 5 bases, with 17 bases between. In germline, CDR1 is SGHRS, CDR2 YFSETQ. This CDR3 reads CASSYTHKGVETQYF. The CDR3 DNA sequence: TGCGCCAGCAGCTACACCCACAAAGGGGTTGAGACCCAGTACTTC.

J is TRBJ1-2 and V is TRBV3-1 (or the pseudogene TRBV3-2); D not resolved. Per the germline V gene, CDR1 is LGHDT and CDR2 is YNNKEL (reference sequence). The CDR3 extends over 16 amino acids. The V end lost 0 bases, the J end lost 2 bases, and 13 bases lay between the germline ends. CDR3 sequence: CASSQDLGRNNYGYTF. The CDR3 DNA is TGTGCCAGCAGCCAAGATTTGGGCAGGAACAACTATGGCTACACCTTC.

The chain combines TRBV24-1 with TRBJ1-2, with a weak D call TRBD1 (5 bases). CDR1 and CDR2 from the germline V gene are KGHDR and SFDVKD. This CDR3 is 14 amino acids long. Trimming cost V 0 bases and J 4 bases, with 8 bases left between them. CDR3 in DNA: TGTGCCACCAGTGATTTGGACAGCGCCTATGGCTACACCTTC. Translated: CATSDLDSAYGYTF.

The chain is built from TRBV19 and TRBJ2-2; 10 nucleotides agree with TRBD2. Germline V gives CDR1 LNHDA, CDR2 SQIVND (reference sequence). The V segment lost 4 bases and the J segment 4 bases; nucleotides outside the gene matches: 6. This CDR3 spans 16 amino acids. The CDR3 sequence: CASSTGSGGSTGELFF. CDR3 in DNA: TGTGCCAGTAGTACCGGTAGCGGGGGGAGCACCGGGGAGCTGTTTTTT.